Listed below are T cell receptor beta chains from one sample, sequenced in a study of CD8 T cells in ankylosing spondylitis. TCRdb used MiXCR to reprocess the 5' RACE reads, holding one entry per CDR3 protein. In the table there are more than 30,000 distinct CDR3 sequences, around 15% of which are singletons. What was sequenced was synovial fluid, either unsorted or a sorted T cell fraction (not recorded which). Receptors originate from a male donor with ankylosing spondylitis. The CDR3 runs from the conserved cysteine through the conserved F or W. A D gene is named only where the DNA matches it firmly. Clone size is shown for a subset of rows, as once, few, many or a class of expanded clone.

>TRBV27|TRBJ2-1|TRBD2|few
CASSLLRGTSGNHNEQFF
TGTGCCAGCAGTTTATTAAGAGGGACTAGCGGGAACCACAATGAGCAGTTCTTC
>TRBV18|TRBJ2-2|.|many
CASSPPTRDRLTGELFF
TGTGCCAGCTCACCACCGACTAGGGACAGACTCACCGGGGAGCTGTTTTTT
>TRBV11-2|TRBJ1-1|TRBD1|many
CASSRDSPLNTEAFF
TGTGCCAGCAGCCGGGACAGTCCCCTGAACACTGAAGCTTTCTTT
>TRBV20-1|TRBJ2-3|.|many
CSAPTESTDTQYF
TGCAGTGCCCCGACAGAAAGCACAGATACGCAGTATTTT
>TRBV28|TRBJ2-3|.|.
CASRTRLVLTTGTQYF
TGTGCCAGCAGAACTCGACTAGTTTTGACCACAGGTACGCAGTATTTT
>TRBV6-2/TRBV6-3|TRBJ2-7|TRBD1|.
CASSYPGQSYEQYF
TGTGCCAGCAGTTACCCGGGACAGTCCTACGAGCAGTACTTC
>TRBV7-9|TRBJ1-5|TRBD1|.
CASSRQGAGNQPQHF
TGTGCCAGCAGCCGACAGGGGGCCGGCAATCAGCCCCAGCATTTT
>TRBV6-5|TRBJ2-1|TRBD2|.
CASSYEGTSGGLYNEQFF
TGTGCCAGCAGTTACGAGGGGACTAGCGGGGGACTTTACAATGAGCAGTTCTTC
>TRBV29-1|TRBJ1-1|.|.
CSASGGLNTEAFF
TGCAGCGCCTCCGGGGGGCTGAACACTGAAGCTTTCTTT
>TRBV7-9|TRBJ2-7|.|.
CASSLSSAPYEQYF
TGTGCCAGCAGCTTATCGTCAGCCCCCTACGAGCAGTACTTC
>TRBV20-1|TRBJ1-5|TRBD1|many
CSAPTGTGDYQPQHF
TGCAGTGCCCCAACCGGGACAGGGGATTATCAGCCCCAGCATTTT
>TRBV6-2/TRBV6-3|TRBJ2-1|.|.
CASSYSGGKDEQFF
TGTGCCAGCAGTTACTCAGGGGGGAAGGATGAGCAGTTCTTC
>TRBV5-5|TRBJ1-1|.|.
CASSLDLNTDAFF
TGTGCCAGCAGCCTTGACCTGAACACTGACGCTTTCTTT
>TRBV7-2|TRBJ1-1|.|.
CASSLTTSNTEAFF
TGTGCCAGCAGCTTAACAACCTCGAACACTGAAGCTTTCTTT
>TRBV7-1|TRBJ2-7|.|.
CASSAALGLEVWEQYF
TGTGCCAGCAGCGCAGCCCTGGGCCTAGAGGTATGGGAGCAGTACTTC
>TRBV11-2|TRBJ2-1|.|.
CASSFVRQVLF
TGTGCCAGCAGCTTCGTGCGACAGGTCCTCTTC
>TRBV9|TRBJ2-4|TRBD1|few
CASSVGQGRSIQYF
TGTGCCAGCAGCGTTGGACAGGGCCGGAGCATTCAGTACTTC
>TRBV6-2/TRBV6-3|TRBJ2-3|.|.
CASSWEFFRSDTQYF
TGTGCCAGCAGTTGGGAGTTTTTTCGATCAGATACGCAGTATTTT
>TRBV4-3|TRBJ2-7|.|many
CASSQVADSSYEQYF
TGCGCCAGCAGCCAAGTGGCGGATAGCTCCTACGAGCAGTACTTC
>TRBV12-3/TRBV12-4|TRBJ2-2|.|many
CASSLVLNTGELFF
TGTGCCAGCAGTTTAGTACTGAACACCGGGGAGCTGTTTTTT
>TRBV5-6|TRBJ1-5|.|.
CASSFRDRHQPQHF
TGTGCCAGCAGCTTTCGAGACAGACATCAGCCCCAGCATTTT
>TRBV30|TRBJ2-3|TRBD1|few
CAWGQGVTDTQYF
TGTGCCTGGGGACAGGGGGTCACAGATACGCAGTATTTT
>TRBV20-1|TRBJ2-1|.|many
CSARDPKSGINEQFF
TGCAGTGCTAGAGATCCAAAGTCAGGGATCAATGAGCAGTTCTTC
>TRBV19|TRBJ1-5|.|many
CASTAWKGGNQPQHF
TGTGCCAGTACCGCGTGGAAAGGCGGCAATCAGCCCCAGCATTTT
>TRBV7-2|TRBJ1-5|TRBD1|many
CASSPRTGSRGQPQHF
TGTGCCAGCAGCCCCCGGACAGGGAGCCGTGGGCAGCCCCAGCATTTT
>TRBV29-1|TRBJ2-1|.|few
CSASRDRYNEQFF
TGCAGCGCCAGCCGGGACCGCTACAATGAGCAGTTCTTC
>TRBV4-1|TRBJ2-3|.|.
CASSQDLGKGTDTQYF
TGCGCCAGCAGCCAAGATCTGGGGAAAGGCACAGATACGCAGTATTTT
>TRBV11-2|TRBJ1-1|.|.
CASSLGGDTEAFF
TGTGCCAGCAGCTTAGGAGGGGACACTGAAGCTTTCTTT
>TRBV11-2|TRBJ2-1|.|.
CASSSTLASYTYNEQFF
TGTGCCAGCAGCTCGACTTTAGCGTCATATACCTACAATGAGCAGTTCTTC
>TRBV24-1|TRBJ2-1|.|few
CATSDFYEQFF
TGTGCCACCAGTGATTTCTATGAGCAGTTCTTC
>TRBV5-1|TRBJ1-5|TRBD1|.
CASSSTGSQPQHF
TGCGCCAGCAGCTCGACAGGGAGCCAGCCCCAGCATTTT
>TRBV7-9|TRBJ2-7|TRBD2|.
CASSLGREGFYEQYF
TGTGCCAGCAGCTTAGGCCGGGAGGGGTTCTACGAGCAGTACTTC
>TRBV10-3|TRBJ1-2|.|many
CAISESEYGYTF
TGTGCCATCAGTGAGTCGGAGTATGGCTACACCTTC
>TRBV12-3/TRBV12-4|TRBJ2-7|.|.
CASSFLAADSYEQYF
TGTGCCAGCAGTTTCTTAGCGGCTGACTCCTACGAGCAGTACTTC
>TRBV12-3/TRBV12-4|TRBJ1-1|.|many
CASSANFLRTEAFF
TGTGCCAGCAGTGCAAATTTTTTAAGAACTGAAGCTTTCTTT
>TRBV29-1|TRBJ1-5|.|many
CSAKTSSHQPQHF
TGCAGTGCCAAGACATCGAGTCATCAGCCCCAGCATTTT
>TRBV6-1|TRBJ2-4|.|few
CASSEREILAKNIQYF
TGTGCCAGCAGTGAACGGGAGATACTAGCCAAAAACATTCAGTACTTC
>TRBV20-1|TRBJ1-1|.|.
CSAKTSGLNTEAFF
TGCAGTGCCAAAACCTCGGGATTGAACACTGAAGCTTTCTTT
>TRBV10-3|TRBJ2-1|.|once
CAISESSAPNEQFF
TGTGCCATCAGTGAGTCTTCAGCCCCCAATGAGCAGTTCTTC
>TRBV7-2|TRBJ2-3|TRBD2|.
CASSSSGRAFSTDTQYF
TGTGCCAGCAGTTCTAGCGGGAGGGCCTTTAGCACAGATACGCAGTATTTT
>TRBV5-6|TRBJ2-5|.|.
CASSLAYPAQETQYF
TGTGCCAGCAGCTTGGCATACCCGGCCCAAGAGACCCAGTACTTC
>TRBV7-3|TRBJ1-1|.|.
CASSPRPIGHTEAFF
TGTGCCAGCAGCCCCCGCCCCATAGGGCACACTGAAGCTTTCTTT
>TRBV29-1|TRBJ2-7|.|few
CSVIVGESYEQYF
TGCAGCGTTATTGTGGGGGAGTCCTACGAGCAGTACTTC
>TRBV20-1|TRBJ1-3|.|.
CSAREWGSGNTIYF
TGCAGTGCTAGAGAATGGGGCTCTGGAAACACCATATATTTT
>TRBV18|TRBJ2-5|.|.
CASSPTGSYQETQYF
TGTGCCAGCTCACCGACGGGATCCTACCAAGAGACCCAGTACTTC
>TRBV30|TRBJ2-1|TRBD2|few
CAGTSGYNEQFF
TGTGCCGGCACTAGCGGCTACAATGAGCAGTTCTTC
>TRBV28|TRBJ2-7|.|.
CASMYSSWPYEQYF
TGTGCCAGCATGTACTCCAGTTGGCCCTACGAGCAGTACTTC